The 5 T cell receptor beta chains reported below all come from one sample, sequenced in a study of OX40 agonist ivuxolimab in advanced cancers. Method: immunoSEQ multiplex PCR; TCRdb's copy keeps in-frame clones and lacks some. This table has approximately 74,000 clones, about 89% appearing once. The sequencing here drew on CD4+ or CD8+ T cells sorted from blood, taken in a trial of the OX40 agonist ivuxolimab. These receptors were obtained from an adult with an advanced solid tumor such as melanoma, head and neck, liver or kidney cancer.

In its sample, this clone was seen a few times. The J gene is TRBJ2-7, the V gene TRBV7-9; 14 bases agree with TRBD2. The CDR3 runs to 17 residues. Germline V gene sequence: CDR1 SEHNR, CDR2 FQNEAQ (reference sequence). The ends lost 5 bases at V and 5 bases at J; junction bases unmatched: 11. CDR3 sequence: CASSGLAGGYKVDEQYF. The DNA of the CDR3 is TGTGCCAGCAGCGGACTAGCGGGAGGTTACAAGGTGGACGAGCAGTACTTC.

Written as DNA, the CDR3 is TGTGCCAGCAGTGAATCCCTAGCGGGGGGCTCCTCCTACGAGCAGTACTTC. It specifies CASSESLAGGSSYEQYF. The rearrangement joins TRBV6-1 to TRBJ2-7, with 11 bases lining up with TRBD2. Germline V gene sequence: CDR1 MNHNS, CDR2 SASEGT. The junction had 6 bases not matched to a gene; V was cut back by 2 bases and J by 0 bases. This CDR3 has 17 residues.

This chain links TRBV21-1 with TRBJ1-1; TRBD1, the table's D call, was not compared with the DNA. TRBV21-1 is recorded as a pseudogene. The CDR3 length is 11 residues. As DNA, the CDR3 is TGTGCCAGCAGCATAACAGGGGCGGCTTTCTTT. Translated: CASSITGAAFF.

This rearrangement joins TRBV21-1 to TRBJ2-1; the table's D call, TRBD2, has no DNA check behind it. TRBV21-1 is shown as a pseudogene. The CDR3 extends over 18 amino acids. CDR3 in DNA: TGTGCCAGCAGCATTGGGCTAGCGGGGTGGAATGCTTTCAATGAGCAGTTCTTC. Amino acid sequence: CASSIGLAGWNAFNEQFF.

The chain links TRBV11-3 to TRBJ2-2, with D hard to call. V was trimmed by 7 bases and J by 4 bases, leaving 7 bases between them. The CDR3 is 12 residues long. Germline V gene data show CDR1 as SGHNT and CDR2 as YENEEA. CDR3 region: CASMDPTGELFF. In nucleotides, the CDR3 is TGTGCCAGCATGGATCCCACCGGGGAGCTGTTTTTT.